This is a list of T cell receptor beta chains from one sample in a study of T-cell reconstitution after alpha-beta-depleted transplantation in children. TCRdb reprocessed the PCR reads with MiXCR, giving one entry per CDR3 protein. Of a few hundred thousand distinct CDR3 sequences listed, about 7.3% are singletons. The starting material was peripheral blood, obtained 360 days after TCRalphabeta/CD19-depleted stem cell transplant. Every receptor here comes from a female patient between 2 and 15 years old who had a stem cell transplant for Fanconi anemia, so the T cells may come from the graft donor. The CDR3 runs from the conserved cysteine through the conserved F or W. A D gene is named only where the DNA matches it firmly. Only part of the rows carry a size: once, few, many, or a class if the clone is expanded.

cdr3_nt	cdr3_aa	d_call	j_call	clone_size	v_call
TGTGCCAGCTCACCGGGACTTACGCAGTATTTT	CASSPGLTQYF	.	TRBJ2-3	.	TRBV7-9
TGTGCCAGCAGTCGGGGGCTTGGAGTGAGCGGGGACACAGATACGCAGTATTTT	CASSRGLGVSGDTDTQYF	.	TRBJ2-3	many	TRBV6-2/TRBV6-3
TGTGCCAGCAGCTCATTAGGACCCCCCGAGCAGTTCTTC	CASSSLGPPEQFF	.	TRBJ2-1	many	TRBV6-2/TRBV6-3
TGTGCCAGCACCGAATCCACCGGGGAGCTGTTTTTT	CASTESTGELFF	.	TRBJ2-2	.	TRBV27
TGCAGTGCGAGCGGGGGGTCTAACACTGAAGCTTTCTTT	CSASGGSNTEAFF	.	TRBJ1-1	many	TRBV20-1
TGCGCCAGCAGCCAAGGATTGGGACAGGGGCTAGGGGGGACTGAAGCTTTCTTT	CASSQGLGQGLGGTEAFF	TRBD1	TRBJ1-1	.	TRBV4-3
TGCGCCAGCAGCCAAGATGCAACTCATGAGCAGTTCTTC	CASSQDATHEQFF	.	TRBJ2-1	many	TRBV4-3
TGTGCCAGCAGCCACCATACGCAGTATTTT	CASSHHTQYF	.	TRBJ2-3	.	TRBV7-9
TGTGCCAGTACCAGGGGGAACACTGAAGCTTTCTTT	CASTRGNTEAFF	.	TRBJ1-1	many	TRBV28
TGCGCCAGCAGCTTTAGACCGGGAGAACCCGGAAACACCATATATTTT	CASSFRPGEPGNTIYF	.	TRBJ1-3	few	TRBV5-1
TGTGCCAGCAGCTTGGCCCAGGATGGCTACACCTTC	CASSLAQDGYTF	.	TRBJ1-2	.	TRBV7-8
TGTGCCAGCAGCCGAGACCCAGGCTCCTACGAGCAGTACTTC	CASSRDPGSYEQYF	.	TRBJ2-7	many	TRBV6-1
TGTGCCAGTCGTGAAGCGGCGGGGTGGGCCTACGAGCAGTACTTC	CASREAAGWAYEQYF	.	TRBJ2-7	.	TRBV2
TGTGCCAGCAGTCCCCTTGGGGAGTTTCTTGGAAACACCATATATTTT	CASSPLGEFLGNTIYF	.	TRBJ1-3	.	TRBV28
TGTGCCAGCAGGGTACAGGGGAGGTTAGTTAAGGACACTGAAGCTTTCTTT	CASRVQGRLVKDTEAFF	TRBD1	TRBJ1-1	.	TRBV28
TGTGCCAGCAGTTACGACAGCGCTGAAGCTTTCTTT	CASSYDSAEAFF	.	TRBJ1-1	.	TRBV6-6
TGTGCCAGCAGTTTTAGGGCTCACAACTATGGCTACACCTTC	CASSFRAHNYGYTF	.	TRBJ1-2	many	TRBV12-3/TRBV12-4
TGTGCCAGCAGTTACAGCCCCTCTTTTTTGGTCACCGGGGAGCTGTTTTTT	CASSYSPSFLVTGELFF	.	TRBJ2-2	many	TRBV6-5
TGTGCCAGCAGAGATGACAGGGGTGGTATCGAGCAGTACTTC	CASRDDRGGIEQYF	TRBD1	TRBJ2-7	.	TRBV7-9
TGTGCCAGCAGCGGCGACAGGGTAGGGGAGACCCAGTACTTC	CASSGDRVGETQYF	TRBD1	TRBJ2-5	.	TRBV7-9
TGTGCCAGTAGTATTTTTGGAGGAGAGACCCAGTACTTC	CASSIFGGETQYF	.	TRBJ2-5	many	TRBV19
TGCGCCAGCAGCTCCTATGACAGGTACTCTGAAGCTTTCTTT	CASSSYDRYSEAFF	.	TRBJ1-1	few	TRBV5-1
TGTGCCATCGGGAATGACGGTAGCTCCTACAATGAGCAGTTCTTC	CAIGNDGSSYNEQFF	.	TRBJ2-1	.	TRBV10-3
TGTGCCAGCAGCAACTACAATCAGCCCCAGCATTTT	CASSNYNQPQHF	.	TRBJ1-5	few	TRBV5-6
TGTGCCAGCAGCTTACCCGACGGAGATACGCAGTATTTT	CASSLPDGDTQYF	.	TRBJ2-3	.	TRBV7-2
TGCAGCGTTGAGGGGTCAGACCCGAAGCGGGGACCCTACAATGAGCAGTTCTTC	CSVEGSDPKRGPYNEQFF	TRBD2	TRBJ2-1	many	TRBV29-1
TGTGCCAGCAGTTACGGGATACAGAACACCGGGGAGCTGTTTTTT	CASSYGIQNTGELFF	.	TRBJ2-2	.	TRBV6-5
TGTGCCAGCTGGGGCTATGACGGCGACTCCTACGAGCAGTACTTC	CASWGYDGDSYEQYF	.	TRBJ2-7	.	TRBV6-2/TRBV6-3
TGCAGCGTTGCAGACAGGGCGACGAATGAAAAACTGTTTTTT	CSVADRATNEKLFF	TRBD1	TRBJ1-4	few	TRBV29-1
TGTGCCAGCAGTGACCGACAGGGGGGGCCTCAAGAGACCCAGTACTTC	CASSDRQGGPQETQYF	TRBD1	TRBJ2-5	.	TRBV25-1
TGTGCCAGCAGTCACGCCCCTTTAGTCGAAATCCCCTACGAGCAGTACTTC	CASSHAPLVEIPYEQYF	.	TRBJ2-7	many	TRBV7-9
TGCTGTGCTCGTCCGGGGCCAGAGGGCCCCCCCTCCTACGAGCAGTACTTC	CCARPGPEGPPSYEQYF	.	TRBJ2-7	.	TRBV20-1
TGTGCCATCACCGGGGACAGTAGCACAGATACGCAGTATTTT	CAITGDSSTDTQYF	TRBD1	TRBJ2-3	.	TRBV10-3
TGTGCCAGCAGCTTGTCCGAGGTCGGTCGGGGCTACGAGCAGTACTTC	CASSLSEVGRGYEQYF	.	TRBJ2-7	many	TRBV5-5
TGCAGTGCTAGGAAGCCAGATACGCAGTATTTT	CSARKPDTQYF	.	TRBJ2-3	many	TRBV20-1
TGTGCCAGCAGCCGAGGGACAGTCTATAATTCACCCCTCCACTTT	CASSRGTVYNSPLHF	TRBD1	TRBJ1-6	few	TRBV5-6
TGTGCCAGCAGCAAATTCTACTGTCTTCCCGGGACAGGGGGTGTCGAGCAGTACTTC	CASSKFYCLPGTGGVEQYF	.	TRBJ2-7	.	TRBV21-1
TGCGCCAGCACCTTGACATTGCAGGGGGCGCTTAATGAGCAGTTCTTC	CASTLTLQGALNEQFF	TRBD1	TRBJ2-1	many	TRBV5-1
TGCGCCAGCAGCCAACGGCTCATAGACGAGCAGTACTTC	CASSQRLIDEQYF	.	TRBJ2-7	many	TRBV4-3
TGCAGTGCTACAAAACAGGGATTCGGCTACACCTTC	CSATKQGFGYTF	.	TRBJ1-2	few	TRBV20-1
TGTGCCAGCAGCTTAGAAAGAAAGACAGGCGGGTTACATAATTCACCCCTCCACTTT	CASSLERKTGGLHNSPLHF	.	TRBJ1-6	many	TRBV11-2
TGCGCCAGCAGCCCCCGGACTAGCGGCACCGGGGAGCTGTTTTTT	CASSPRTSGTGELFF	TRBD2	TRBJ2-2	many	TRBV4-1
TGCGCCAGCAGCTTAGCGGACAGGGCTGGGGGCTACACCTTC	CASSLADRAGGYTF	TRBD1	TRBJ1-2	few	TRBV5-1
TGTGCCAGCAGTTTCGGCCGGGTCGGGAGTACCGGGGAGCTGTTTTTT	CASSFGRVGSTGELFF	.	TRBJ2-2	few	TRBV27
TGTGCCAGCAGCGTACTCCTGAGCGGGGAGCTGTTTTTT	CASSVLLSGELFF	.	TRBJ2-2	many	TRBV9
TGTGCCAGCAGTTTGTACTACACCATATATTTT	CASSLYYTIYF	.	TRBJ1-3	few	TRBV28